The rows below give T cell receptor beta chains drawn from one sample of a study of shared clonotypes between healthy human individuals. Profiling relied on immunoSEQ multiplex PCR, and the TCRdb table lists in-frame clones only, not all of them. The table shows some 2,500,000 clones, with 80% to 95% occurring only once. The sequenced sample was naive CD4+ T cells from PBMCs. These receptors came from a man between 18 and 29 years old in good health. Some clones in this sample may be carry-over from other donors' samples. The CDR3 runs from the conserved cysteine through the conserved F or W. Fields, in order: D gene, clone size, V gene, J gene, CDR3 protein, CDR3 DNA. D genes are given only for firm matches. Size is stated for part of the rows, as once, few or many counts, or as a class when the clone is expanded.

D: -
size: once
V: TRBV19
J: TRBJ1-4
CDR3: CASTSQEKLFF
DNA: TGTGCCAGTACATCGCAGGAAAAACTGTTTTTT

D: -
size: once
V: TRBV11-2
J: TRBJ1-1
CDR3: CASRMGGMGTEAFF
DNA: TGTGCCAGCCGGATGGGGGGCATGGGCACTGAAGCTTTCTTT

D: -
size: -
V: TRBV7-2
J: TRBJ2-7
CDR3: CASSSLTQRDGFYEQYF
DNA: TGTGCCAGCAGCTCGCTAACCCAACGGGACGGTTTCTACGAGCAGTACTTC

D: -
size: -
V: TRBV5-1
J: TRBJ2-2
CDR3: CASSLWGNTGELFF
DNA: TGCGCCAGCAGCTTGTGGGGGAACACCGGGGAGCTGTTTTTT

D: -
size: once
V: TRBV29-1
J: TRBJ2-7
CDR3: CSVEESGKVEQYF
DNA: TGCAGCGTTGAAGAATCCGGGAAGGTCGAGCAGTACTTC

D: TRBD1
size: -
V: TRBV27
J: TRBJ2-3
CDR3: CASSLSLDRVPYTQYF
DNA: TGTGCCAGCAGTTTATCCTTGGACAGGGTACCCTATACGCAGTATTTT

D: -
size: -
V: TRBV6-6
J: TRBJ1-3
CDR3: CASHAPGAGNTIYF
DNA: TGTGCCAGCCACGCGCCGGGCGCTGGAAACACCATATATTTT

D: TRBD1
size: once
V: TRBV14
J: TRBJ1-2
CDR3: CASSHGGGRQYYGYTF
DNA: TGTGCCAGCAGCCACGGAGGGGGCAGACAATACTATGGCTACACCTTC

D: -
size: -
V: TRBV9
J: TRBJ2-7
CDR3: CASSVGFSYEQYF
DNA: TGTGCCAGCAGCGTAGGCTTCTCCTACGAGCAGTACTTC

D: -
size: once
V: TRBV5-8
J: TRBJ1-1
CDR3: CASSLEKRSMNTEAFF
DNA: TGTGCCAGCAGCTTGGAAAAAAGATCAATGAACACTGAAGCTTTCTTT

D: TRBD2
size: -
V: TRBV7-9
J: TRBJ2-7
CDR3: CASSSRLAGGPGQYF
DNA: TGTGCCAGCAGCTCGAGACTAGCGGGAGGCCCTGGGCAGTACTTC

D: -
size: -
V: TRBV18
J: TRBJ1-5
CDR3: CASSLSDKGLQPQHF
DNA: TGTGCCAGCTCACTCTCGGACAAGGGGCTACAGCCCCAGCATTTT

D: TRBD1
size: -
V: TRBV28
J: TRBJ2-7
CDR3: CASSRQGPYEQYF
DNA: TGTGCCAGCAGCCGACAGGGACCATACGAGCAGTACTTC

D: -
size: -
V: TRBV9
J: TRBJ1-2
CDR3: CASSVAPTGYGYTF
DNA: TGTGCCAGCAGCGTAGCCCCAACGGGCTATGGCTACACCTTC

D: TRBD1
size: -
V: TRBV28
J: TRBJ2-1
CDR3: CASSITGTGYRNEQFF
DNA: TGTGCCAGCAGTATTACCGGGACAGGTTATAGGAATGAGCAGTTCTTC

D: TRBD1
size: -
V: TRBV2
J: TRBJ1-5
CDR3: CASRITGGDQPQHF
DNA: TGTGCCAGCAGGATAACAGGGGGCGATCAGCCCCAGCATTTT

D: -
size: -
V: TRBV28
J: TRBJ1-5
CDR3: CASSYRGGSNQPQHF
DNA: TGTGCCAGCAGTTATAGGGGGGGGAGCAATCAGCCCCAGCATTTT

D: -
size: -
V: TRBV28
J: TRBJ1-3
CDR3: CASSPGWGSGNTIYF
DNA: TGTGCCAGCAGTCCTGGGTGGGGATCTGGAAACACCATATATTTT

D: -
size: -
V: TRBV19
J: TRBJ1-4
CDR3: CASTHRQGGTNEKLFF
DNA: TGTGCCAGTACCCACCGGCAGGGCGGGACTAATGAAAAACTGTTTTTT

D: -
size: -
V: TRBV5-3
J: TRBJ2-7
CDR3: CAREFADGRCVYEQYF
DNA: TGTGCCAGAGAATTTGCTGACGGTCGATGCGTCTACGAGCAGTACTTC

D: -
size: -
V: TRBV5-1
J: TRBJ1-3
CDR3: CARSHGLRVSGNTIYF
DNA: TGCGCCCGCTCCCACGGACTCCGGGTCTCTGGAAACACCATATATTTT

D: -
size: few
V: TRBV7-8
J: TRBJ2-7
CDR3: CASSSRLSSYEQYF
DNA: TGTGCCAGCAGCTCCAGACTGTCTTCCTACGAGCAGTACTTC

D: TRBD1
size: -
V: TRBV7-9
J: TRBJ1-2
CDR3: CASTDWDSPTGYTF
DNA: TGTGCCAGCACTGACTGGGACAGCCCCACTGGCTACACCTTC

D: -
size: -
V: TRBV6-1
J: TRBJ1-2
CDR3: CASSEPETYGYTF
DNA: TGTGCCAGCAGTGAACCGGAGACTTATGGCTACACCTTC

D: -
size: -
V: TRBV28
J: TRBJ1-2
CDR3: CASSPNLQGRGYTF
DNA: TGTGCCAGCAGTCCTAATTTGCAGGGGCGGGGCTACACCTTC

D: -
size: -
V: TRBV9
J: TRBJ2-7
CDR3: CASSVASGFEQYF
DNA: TGTGCCAGCAGCGTAGCGTCGGGGTTCGAGCAGTACTTC

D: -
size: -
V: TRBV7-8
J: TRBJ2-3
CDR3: CASSLDRGDTQYF
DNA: TGTGCCAGCAGCTTAGACAGAGGGGATACGCAGTATTTT

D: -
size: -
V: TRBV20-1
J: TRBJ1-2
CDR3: CSATVHYGYTF
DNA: TGCAGTGCTACAGTCCACTATGGCTACACCTTC

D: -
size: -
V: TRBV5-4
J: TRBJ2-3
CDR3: CASSLLSTDTQYF
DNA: TGTGCCAGCAGCTTGTTGTCAACAGATACGCAGTATTTT

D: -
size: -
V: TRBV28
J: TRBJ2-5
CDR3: CASSSRGRGETQYF
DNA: TGTGCCAGCAGTTCCCGGGGAAGGGGAGAGACCCAGTACTTC

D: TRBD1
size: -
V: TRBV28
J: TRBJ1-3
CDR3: CASSLFLGTDSGNTIYF
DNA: TGTGCCAGCAGTTTATTCCTTGGGACAGATTCTGGAAACACCATATATTTT

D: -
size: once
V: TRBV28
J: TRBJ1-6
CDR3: CASSLSPSRGGYNSPLHF
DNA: TGTGCCAGCAGTTTATCCCCGAGTAGGGGCGGTTATAATTCACCCCTCCACTTT

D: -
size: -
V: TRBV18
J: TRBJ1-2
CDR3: CASFMGQSNYGYTF
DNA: TGTGCCAGCTTTATGGGGCAGTCTAACTATGGCTACACCTTC

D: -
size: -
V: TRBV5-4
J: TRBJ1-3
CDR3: CASSSRTSDSGNTIYF
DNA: TGTGCCAGCAGCTCTAGGACGAGTGACTCTGGAAACACCATATATTTT

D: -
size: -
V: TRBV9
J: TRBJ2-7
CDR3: CASSVESVPYEQYF
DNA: TGTGCCAGCAGCGTAGAGTCCGTCCCCTACGAGCAGTACTTC

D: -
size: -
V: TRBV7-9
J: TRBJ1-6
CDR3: CASSPPNSPLHF
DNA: TGTGCCAGCAGCCCGCCGAATTCACCCCTCCACTTT

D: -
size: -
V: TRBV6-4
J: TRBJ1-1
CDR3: CASSQGRGTEAFF
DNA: TGTGCCAGCAGCCAGGGGAGAGGCACTGAAGCTTTCTTT

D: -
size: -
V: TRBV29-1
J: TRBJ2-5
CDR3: CSVLVPRRETQYF
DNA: TGCAGCGTTCTAGTCCCCCGAAGGGAGACCCAGTACTTC

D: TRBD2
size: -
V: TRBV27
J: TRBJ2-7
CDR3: CASSLGGSGSYSEQYF
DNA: TGTGCCAGCAGTTTGGGAGGCAGCGGGAGTTATTCCGAGCAGTACTTC

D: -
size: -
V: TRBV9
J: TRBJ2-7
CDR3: CASSGINRDSEQYF
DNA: TGTGCCAGCAGCGGGATAAACCGGGACTCCGAGCAGTACTTC

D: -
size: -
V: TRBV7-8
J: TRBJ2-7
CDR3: CASRYIGRRTPYEQYF
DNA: TGTGCCAGCAGGTATATAGGACGGAGGACTCCCTACGAGCAGTACTTC

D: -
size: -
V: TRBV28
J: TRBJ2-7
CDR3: CASSFRGHEQYF
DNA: TGTGCCAGCAGTTTCAGGGGCCACGAGCAGTACTTC

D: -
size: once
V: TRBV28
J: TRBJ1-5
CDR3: CASSLYYRDQPQHF
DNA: TGTGCCAGCAGTCTATACTACAGGGATCAGCCCCAGCATTTT

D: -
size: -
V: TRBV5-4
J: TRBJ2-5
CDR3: CASSPWGGMETQYF
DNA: TGTGCCAGCAGCCCTTGGGGCGGGATGGAGACCCAGTACTTC

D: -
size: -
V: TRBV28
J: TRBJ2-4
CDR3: CASSTGSRGIQYF
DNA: TGTGCCAGCAGTACGGGATCGAGGGGCATTCAGTACTTC

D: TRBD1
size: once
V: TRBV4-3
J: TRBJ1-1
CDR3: CASSRQGGGAFF
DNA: TGCGCCAGCAGCCGCCAGGGGGGTGGTGCTTTCTTT